This T cell receptor beta chain is drawn from a study of T cell repertoires in cytomegalovirus infection. This clonotype has a count of ten or more. Its antigen is undetermined. The CDR3 is 14 amino acids. The germline V gene has CDR1 MDHEN and CDR2 SYDVKM. The ends were cut back, 6 bases at V and 3 bases at J, with 15 bases in the middle. TCRdb reanalysed the reads using MiXCR and keeps one entry per CDR3 protein. This table holds almost 500,000 distinct CDR3 sequences, about 11% found once. Study-wide results and limits: Ex vivo responses were dominated by HLA-C-restricted CMV-specific TCR beta clonotypes. Identification of carriers of CMV plus the relevant HLA was performed using cumulative public TCR beta family frequency.

The sample was PBMCs. This rearrangement joins TRBV28 to TRBJ2-7; D might be TRBD2 (6 bases). The sequence derives from a human donor in good health (CMV status not recorded). Some clones in this sample may be carry-over from other donors' samples. The CDR3, as DNA: TGTGCCAGCAGGCCTGGATTGGGGGGCTACGAGCAGTACTTC. Translation gives CASRPGLGGYEQYF. The complete variable domain, with remaining parts taken from reference TRBV28 and TRBJ2-7, reads DVKVTQSSRYLVKRTGEKVFLECVQDMDHENMFWYRQDPGLGLRLIYFSYDVKMKEKGDIPEGYSVSREKKERFSLILESASTNQTSMYLCASRPGLGGYEQYFGPGTRLTVT.